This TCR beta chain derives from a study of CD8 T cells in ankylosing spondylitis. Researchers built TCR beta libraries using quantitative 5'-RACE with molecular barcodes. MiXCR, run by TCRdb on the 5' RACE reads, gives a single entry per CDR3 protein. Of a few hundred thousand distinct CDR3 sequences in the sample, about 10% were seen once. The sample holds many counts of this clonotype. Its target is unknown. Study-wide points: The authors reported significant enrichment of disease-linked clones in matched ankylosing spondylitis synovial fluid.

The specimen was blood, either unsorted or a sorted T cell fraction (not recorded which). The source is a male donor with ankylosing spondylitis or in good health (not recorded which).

The CDR3 here is CASSLTNYGYTF. The CDR3 coding sequence is TGTGCCAGCAGCTTAACTAACTATGGCTACACCTTC. The chain employs TRBV7-2 and TRBJ1-2, with D hard to call. Trimming stripped 2 bases from V and 0 bases from J, with 1 base between. Germline CDR1 SGHTA, CDR2 FQGNSA. The CDR3 is 12 residues long. Drawing the rest from reference TRBV7-2 and TRBJ1-2, the complete variable domain is GAGVSQSPSNKVTEKGKDVELRCDPISGHTALYWYRQSLGQGLEFLIYFQGNSAPDKSGLPSDRFSAERTGGSVSTLTIQRTQQEDSAVYLCASSLTNYGYTFGSGTRLTVV.